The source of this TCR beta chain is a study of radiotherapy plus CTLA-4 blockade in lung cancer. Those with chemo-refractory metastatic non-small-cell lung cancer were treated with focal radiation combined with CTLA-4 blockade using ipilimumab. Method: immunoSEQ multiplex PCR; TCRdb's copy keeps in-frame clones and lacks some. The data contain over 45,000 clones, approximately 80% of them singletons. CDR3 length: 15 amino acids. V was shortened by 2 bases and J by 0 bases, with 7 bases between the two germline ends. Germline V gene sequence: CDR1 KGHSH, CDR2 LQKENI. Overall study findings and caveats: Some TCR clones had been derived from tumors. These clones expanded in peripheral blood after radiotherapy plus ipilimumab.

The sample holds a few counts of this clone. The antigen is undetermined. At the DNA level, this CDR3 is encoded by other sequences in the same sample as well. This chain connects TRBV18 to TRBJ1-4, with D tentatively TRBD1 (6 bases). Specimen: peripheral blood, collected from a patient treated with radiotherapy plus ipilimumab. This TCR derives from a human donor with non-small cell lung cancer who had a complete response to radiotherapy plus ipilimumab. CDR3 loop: CASSPGGATNEKLFF. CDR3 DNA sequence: TGTGCCAGCTCACCAGGGGGCGCAACTAATGAAAAACTGTTTTTT.